These 10 T cell receptor beta chains originate from one sample sequenced in a study of early T cells in non-severe SARS-CoV-2 infection. TCRdb re-called the 5' RACE reads through MiXCR, storing one row per CDR3 protein. The sample carries 70,000 to 85,000 distinct CDR3 sequences, about 13% recorded once. The specimen sequenced was whole blood. Receptors were obtained from an adult who was a healthcare worker with PCR-confirmed SARS-CoV-2 infection or an uninfected control (not recorded which).

This clonotype was observed many times. The V and J genes are TRBV6-5 and TRBJ2-5; D tentatively fits TRBD1 or TRBD2 (5 bases each). Trimming cost V 2 bases and J 2 bases, with 9 bases left between them. This CDR3 contains 14 residues. Germline V CDR1 and CDR2: MNHEY, SVGAGI. The CDR3 DNA sequence: TGTGCCAGCAGTTACAGGGACGGACAAGAGACCCAGTACTTC. Translated, it gives CASSYRDGQETQYF.

The gene calls are TRBV7-2 and TRBJ2-3, with D unclear. CDR1 and CDR2 (germline): SGHTA, FQGNSA. The germline V and J ends were trimmed by 5 bases and 1 base, with 10 bases remaining between them. The CDR3 loop spans 14 amino acids. The CDR3 sequence: CASSHLRGTDTQYF. The CDR3 region has the DNA TGTGCCAGCAGCCACTTACGGGGCACAGATACGCAGTATTTT.

The chain recombines TRBV7-9 with TRBJ1-1; 8 positions agree with TRBD1. The CDR3 totals 14 residues. Germline lookup yields CDR1 SEHNR and CDR2 FQNEAQ (reference sequence). V trimming: 1 base; J trimming: 6 bases; junction bases outside the gene matches: 4. The chain's CDR3 is CASSLVQGAAEAFF. CDR3 nucleotides: TGTGCCAGCAGCTTAGTCCAGGGGGCGGCTGAAGCTTTCTTT.

This clonotype was seen a handful of times. The chain has TRBV29-1 and TRBJ1-1; TRBD1 matches at 9 bases. The CDR3 totals 12 residues. The ends lost 6 bases at V and 5 bases at J; junction bases unmatched: 4. Germline V CDR1 and CDR2: SQVTM, ANQGSEA. For the CDR3, the DNA is TGCAGCGTGGGGACAGGGCGAACTGAAGCTTTCTTT. Translating gives CSVGTGRTEAFF.

The table lists this clonotype with a few counts. The chain links TRBV24-1 to TRBJ2-2; 7 bases line up with TRBD1. The junction had 6 bases not matched to a gene; V was cut back by 0 bases and J by 3 bases. Germline values: CDR1 KGHDR, CDR2 SFDVKD. This CDR3 is 17 amino acids long. CDR3 loop: CATSDLSAQGDTGELFF. CDR3 DNA sequence: TGTGCCACCAGTGATTTGTCTGCTCAGGGGGACACCGGGGAGCTGTTTTTT.

This chain connects TRBV9 to TRBJ2-3; the D is unclear. The CDR3 covers 16 residues. Per the germline V gene, CDR1 is SGDLS and CDR2 is YYNGEE. With 4 bases removed from V and 2 bases from J, the gap between germline ends came to 17 bases. CDR3 residues: CASSPSFAENTDTQYF. The CDR3 nucleotides read TGTGCCAGCAGCCCCTCCTTTGCGGAGAACACAGATACGCAGTATTTT.

This clonotype was counted at least ten times. The genes are TRBV9 and TRBJ2-2; no clear D gene. The CDR3 contains 12 residues. Germline CDR1 reads SGDLS; CDR2 reads YYNGEE. V shed 4 bases and J shed 6 bases, with 7 bases lying between them. The CDR3 nucleotides are TGTGCCAGCAGCCCGAATGCCGGGGAGCTGTTTTTT. This sequence encodes CASSPNAGELFF. The full variable domain, rest sourced from reference TRBV9 and TRBJ2-2, is DSGVTQTPKHLITATGQRVTLRCSPRSGDLSVYWYQQSLDQGLQFLIQYYNGEERAKGNILERFSAQQFPDLHSELNLSSLELGDSALYFCASSPNAGELFFGEGSRLTVL.

This clonotype was observed many times. The genes are TRBV28 and TRBJ2-1; TRBD2 agrees at 8 bases. The length of the CDR3 is 15 residues. The germline CDR1 and CDR2 sequences are MDHEN and SYDVKM. V was clipped by 6 bases and J by 3 bases; unmatched bases: 7. DNA of the CDR3: TGTGCCAGCAGCCGCGTAGCGGGACACTACAATGAGCAGTTCTTC. This encodes CASSRVAGHYNEQFF.

This clonotype was seen many times. The chain combines TRBV14 with TRBJ1-3; no definite D call. With 1 base removed from V and 5 bases from J, the gap between germline ends came to 6 bases. This CDR3 has 13 amino acids. The germline CDR1 and CDR2 sequences are SGHDN and FVKESK. The CDR3 is CASSQAIRNTIYF. CDR3 bases: TGTGCCAGCAGCCAAGCGATAAGAAACACCATATATTTT.

This clonotype was seen a few times. This chain joins TRBV27 and TRBJ2-2; D is perhaps TRBD1 (5 bases). Germline V lookup: CDR1 MNHEY, CDR2 SMNVEV (reference sequence). The CDR3 runs 14 residues. Trimming took 8 bases from V and 1 from J, leaving 11 bases between them. This chain's CDR3 is CASRRALNTGELFF. The DNA of the CDR3 is TGTGCCAGCCGCAGGGCGCTGAACACCGGGGAGCTGTTTTTT.